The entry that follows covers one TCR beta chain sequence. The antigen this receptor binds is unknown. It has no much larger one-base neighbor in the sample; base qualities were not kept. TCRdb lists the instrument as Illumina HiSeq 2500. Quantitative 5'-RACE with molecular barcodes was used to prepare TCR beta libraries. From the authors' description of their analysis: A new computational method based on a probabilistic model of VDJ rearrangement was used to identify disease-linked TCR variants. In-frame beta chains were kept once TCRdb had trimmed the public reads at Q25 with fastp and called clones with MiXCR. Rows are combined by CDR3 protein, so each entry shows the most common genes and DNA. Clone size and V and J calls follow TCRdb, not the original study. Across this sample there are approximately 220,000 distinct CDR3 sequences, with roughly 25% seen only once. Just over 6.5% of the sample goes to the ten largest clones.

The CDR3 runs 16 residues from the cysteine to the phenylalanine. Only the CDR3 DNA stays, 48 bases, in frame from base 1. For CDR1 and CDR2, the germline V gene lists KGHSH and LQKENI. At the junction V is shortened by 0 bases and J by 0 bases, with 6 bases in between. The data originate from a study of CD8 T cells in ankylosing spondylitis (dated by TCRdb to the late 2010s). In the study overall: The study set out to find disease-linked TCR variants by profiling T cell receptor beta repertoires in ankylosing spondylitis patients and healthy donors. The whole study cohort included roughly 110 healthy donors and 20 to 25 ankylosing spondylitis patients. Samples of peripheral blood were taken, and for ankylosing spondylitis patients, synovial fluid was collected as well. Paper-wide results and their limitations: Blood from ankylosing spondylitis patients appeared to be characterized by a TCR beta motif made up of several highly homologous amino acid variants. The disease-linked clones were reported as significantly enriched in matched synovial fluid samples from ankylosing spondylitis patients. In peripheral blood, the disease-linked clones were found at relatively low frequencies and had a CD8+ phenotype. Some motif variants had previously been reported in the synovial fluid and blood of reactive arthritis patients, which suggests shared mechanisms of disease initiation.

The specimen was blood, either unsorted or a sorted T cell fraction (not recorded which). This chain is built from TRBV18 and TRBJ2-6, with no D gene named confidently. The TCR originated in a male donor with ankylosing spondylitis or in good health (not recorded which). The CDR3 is CASSPPIGSGANVLTF. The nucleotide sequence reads TGTGCCAGCTCACCACCAATTGGCTCTGGGGCCAACGTCCTGACTTTC. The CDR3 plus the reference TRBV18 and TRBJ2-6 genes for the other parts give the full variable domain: NAGVMQNPRHLVRRRGQEARLRCSPMKGHSHVYWYRQLPEEGLKFMVYLQKENIIDESGMPKERFSAEFPKEGPSILRIQQVVRGDSAAYFCASSPPIGSGANVLTFGAGSRLTVL.